This T cell receptor beta chain was obtained from a study of blood T cell repertoires in COVID-19 (dated by TCRdb to about 2020). Some background on the complete study: Samples from collaborators originated in the United States, Italy and Spain and spanned both the acute and convalescent phases of COVID-19. Sample metadata almost always included a de-identified subject ID, COVID-19 status, age in years and sex. A freely available public database, intended as a resource for researchers studying the immune response to SARS-CoV-2, is where the repertoires were released. The material from the prospective study consisted of cDNA or gDNA derived from T cells, B-cell-depleted T cells, or PBMCs. Where available, HLA class I and class II types were obtained from metadata supplied by the sample provider rather than from assay-based typing. Subjects who had been exposed to COVID-19, were actively infected with it, or had recovered from it provided the deeply sampled blood TCRbeta repertoires that made up the dataset. The samples were drawn from two sources: the first 160 participants of the ongoing ImmuneRACE study, and 950 to 1,500 subjects contributed by 6 global collaborators. Study-wide conclusions, independent of this receptor: Clinical and demographic metadata were provided uncurated, with the amount varying by source and participant.

At the junction V is shortened by 5 bases and J by 8 bases, with 10 bases in between. The CDR3 runs 13 residues from the cysteine to the phenylalanine. This entry keeps only the CDR3 DNA: 39 bases, framed from base 1. The germline V gene gives CDR1 as MNHEY and CDR2 as SVGAGI. Collaborating institutions collected whole blood in K2EDTA tubes following their own protocols. For TCRbeta analysis, collaborator samples were shipped as frozen whole blood, as isolated PBMCs, or as DNA extracted from either sample type. This clone was observed a single time. Which antigen it targets is not known. The input lacks base qualities; no much larger clone sits a single base away. TCRbeta CDR3 regions were amplified from genomic DNA using the immunoSEQ Assay, a bias-controlled multiplex PCR. The original pipeline was this. The number of nucleated cells in each sample was estimated from the amplification of reference gene primers within the assay. To quantify the absolute abundance of each unique TCRbeta CDR3 rearrangement, sequence reads were collapsed and filtered. For each sample, productive Simpson clonality was calculated as the square root of Simpson's diversity index across productive rearrangements. The table comes from immuneACCESS by way of TCRdb, which keeps in-frame sequences with V and J called. Part of the clones is missing from these tables; in studies checked, under half for an unresolved V gene and the rest for unknown reasons. Clonal size and the V and J genes are those of that table, whereas D and trimming came from the DNA. The sample yields around 99,000 clones; about three quarters were counted once. In total, the top ten clones hold roughly 4.3% of the sample.

The TCR was taken from a man aged 65 to 85 with acute or convalescent COVID-19. Sequenced sample: peripheral blood. The receptor chain draws on TRBV6-5 and TRBJ1-6; confidence is insufficient to name the D gene. The CDR3 loop reads CASSPQVDSPLHF. In nucleotide form, the sequence is TGTGCCAGCAGTCCGCAGGTGGATTCACCCCTCCACTTT.